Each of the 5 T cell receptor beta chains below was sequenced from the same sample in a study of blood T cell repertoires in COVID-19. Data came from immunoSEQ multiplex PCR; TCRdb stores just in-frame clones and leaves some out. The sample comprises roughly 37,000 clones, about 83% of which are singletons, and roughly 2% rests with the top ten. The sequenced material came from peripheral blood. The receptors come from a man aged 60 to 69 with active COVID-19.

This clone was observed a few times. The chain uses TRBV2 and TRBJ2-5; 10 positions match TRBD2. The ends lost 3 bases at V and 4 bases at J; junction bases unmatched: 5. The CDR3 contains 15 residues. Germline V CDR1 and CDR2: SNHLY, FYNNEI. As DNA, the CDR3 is TGTGCCAGCAGTGAGCGGAGCGGGGGGGCAGAGACCCAGTACTTC. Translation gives CASSERSGGAETQYF.

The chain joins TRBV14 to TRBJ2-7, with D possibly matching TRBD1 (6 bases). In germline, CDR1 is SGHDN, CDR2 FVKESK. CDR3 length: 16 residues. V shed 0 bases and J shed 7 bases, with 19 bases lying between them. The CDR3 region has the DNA TGTGCCAGCAGCCAAGAGCACAGGGAACCAAAAGGGGAGCAGTACTTC. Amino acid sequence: CASSQEHREPKGEQYF.

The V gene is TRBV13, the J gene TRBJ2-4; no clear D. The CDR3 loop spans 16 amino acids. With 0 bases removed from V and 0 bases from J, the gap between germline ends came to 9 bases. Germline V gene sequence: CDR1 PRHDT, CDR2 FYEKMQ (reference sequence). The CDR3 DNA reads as TGTGCCAGCAGCTTAGGTATTTCTGTAGCCAAAAACATTCAGTACTTC. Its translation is CASSLGISVAKNIQYF.

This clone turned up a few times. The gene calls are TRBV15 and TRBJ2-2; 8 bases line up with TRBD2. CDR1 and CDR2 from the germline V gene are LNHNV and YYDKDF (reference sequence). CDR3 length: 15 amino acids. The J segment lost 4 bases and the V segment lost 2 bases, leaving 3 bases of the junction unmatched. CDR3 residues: CATSRTGTSTGELFF. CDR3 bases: TGTGCCACCAGCAGAACCGGGACTAGCACCGGGGAGCTGTTTTTT. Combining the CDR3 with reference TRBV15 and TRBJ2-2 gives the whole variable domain DAMVIQNPRYQVTQFGKPVTLSCSQTLNHNVMYWYQQKSSQAPKLLFHYYDKDFNNEADTPDNFQSRRPNTSFCFLDIRSPGLGDTAMYLCATSRTGTSTGELFFGEGSRLTVL.

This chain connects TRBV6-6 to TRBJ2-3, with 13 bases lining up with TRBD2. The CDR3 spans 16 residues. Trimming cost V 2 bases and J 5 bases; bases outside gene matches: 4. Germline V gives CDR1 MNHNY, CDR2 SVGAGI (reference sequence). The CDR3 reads CASSYGTSGTLDTQYF. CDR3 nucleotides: TGTGCCAGCAGTTACGGGACTAGCGGGACTTTAGATACGCAGTATTTT.